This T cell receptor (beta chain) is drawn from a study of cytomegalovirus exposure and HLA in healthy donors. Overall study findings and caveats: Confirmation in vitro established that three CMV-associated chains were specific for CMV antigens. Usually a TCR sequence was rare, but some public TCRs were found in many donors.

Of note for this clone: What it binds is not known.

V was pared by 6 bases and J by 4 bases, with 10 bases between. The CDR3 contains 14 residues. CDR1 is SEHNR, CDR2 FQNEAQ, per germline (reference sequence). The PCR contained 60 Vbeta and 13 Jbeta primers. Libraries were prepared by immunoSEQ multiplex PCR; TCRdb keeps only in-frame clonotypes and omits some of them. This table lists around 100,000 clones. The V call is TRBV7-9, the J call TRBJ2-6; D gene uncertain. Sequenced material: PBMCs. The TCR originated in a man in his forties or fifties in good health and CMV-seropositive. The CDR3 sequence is CASRLSRGANVLTF. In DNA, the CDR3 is TGTGCCAGCAGACTTTCAAGAGGGGCCAACGTCCTGACTTTC.